This entry lists 20 T cell receptor gamma chains sequenced from one sample in a study of γδ T cells in repeated Plasmodium falciparum infection (dated by TCRdb to about 2021). The library was built by means of multiplex PCR. Sequenced on an Illumina MiSeq. The public reads were reprocessed by TCRdb using CATT, and rows of matching DNA were later combined. Here the sample has roughly 27,000 gamma-chain clones; over 2.5% occur a single time. The ten top clones hold roughly a third of the sample. For bulk TCR repertoire analysis, Vgamma9/Vdelta2+ and Vdelta2-negative gammadelta T cell populations were isolated by flow sorting from peripheral blood mononuclear cells. The sequenced material came from gamma-delta T cells from blood. The source is a pool of human donors (malaria-infected and uninfected, not separated).

By its share, this clone is medium-sized. Other DNA sequences in this specimen translate into the identical CDR3. The J gene is TRGJ1 or TRGJ2, the V gene TRGV9. The junction had 5 bases not matched to a gene; V was cut back by 0 bases and J by 6 bases. Germline loops: CDR1 GITISATS, CDR2 ISYDGTV (reference sequence). The CDR3 is 13 amino acids. The CDR3 DNA reads TGTGCCTTGTGGGAGGTGCCGAGTTATAAGAAACTCTTT. This encodes CALWEVPSYKKLF.

This clone was picked up many times. The protein given by TCRdb reflects a much larger clone and differs at residue 10 from this DNA's translation, likely from a read error; the protein shown is the DNA's translation. This rearrangement joins TRGV9 to TRGJ1 or TRGJ2. Here the J gene was assigned by germline matching of the DNA, as TCRdb has none. The CDR3 runs to 15 residues. J was trimmed by 7 bases and V by 0 bases; bases with no gene match: 12. Germline V CDR1 and CDR2: GITISATS, ISYDGTV (reference sequence). The CDR3 DNA is TGTGCCTTGTGGGAGGTGCCCCTGGAGGTCTATAAGAAACTCTTT. It is translated as CALWEVPLEVYKKLF.

On this clone itself: TCRdb assigns this DNA the protein of a much larger clone, which departs from its translation at residue 13; this likely reflects a read error, and the protein shown comes from translating the DNA. The chain is built from TRGV4 and TRGJ1 or TRGJ2. Germline V CDR1 and CDR2: EGSTGY, YDSYTSSV. With 2 bases clipped from V and 14 bases from J, the junction kept 21 bases outside the gene matches. The length of the CDR3 is 15 residues. CDR3 DNA sequence: TGTGCCACCTGGGATGACTTTTGGGACCCCCTGAAGGAACTCTTT. Translating it yields CATWDDFWDPLKELF.

This clone was found many times. This probably arose from a read error, given a far larger clone one base away. The same CDR3 is also encoded by other DNA sequences in this sample. This chain uses TRGV9 with TRGJP. In the absence of a J gene in TCRdb, the DNA was matched to germline to assign it here. This CDR3 contains 18 residues. Germline CDR1 GITISATS, CDR2 ISYDGTV (reference sequence). This chain's CDR3 is CALWEVHPQELGKKIKVF. As DNA, the CDR3 is TGTGCCCTGTGGGAGGTTCATCCTCAAGAGTTGGGCAAAAAAATCAAGGTATTT.

The sample holds many counts of this clone. The chain is built from TRGV5 and TRGJ1 or TRGJ2. This CDR3 region has 10 residues. V dropped 3 bases and J dropped 9; count of bases not matched to a gene: 2. CDR1 and CDR2 (germline): VINAFY, YDVSNSKD. The CDR3 here is CATWDGKKLF. Here the CDR3 DNA reads TGTGCCACCTGGGACGGTAAGAAACTCTTT.

A few counts support this clone. This likely stems from a read error, as it lies one base from a far larger clone. Other nucleotide sequences in the sample specify the same CDR3. The chain's CDR3 is CALWIIRVDYKKLF. For the CDR3, the DNA is TGTGCCTTGTGGATAATAAGAGTGGATTATAAGAAACTCTTT. The chain links TRGV9 to TRGJ1 or TRGJ2. The J gene was missing in TCRdb and was found by matching the end of the DNA to germline. The CDR3 has 14 residues. The germline V gene has CDR1 GITISATS and CDR2 ISYDGTV (reference sequence). V was clipped by 6 bases and J by 5 bases; unmatched bases: 13.

This clone was counted a few times. TCRdb's listed protein matches a much larger clone and diverges from this DNA's translation at residue 13, likely through a read error; the protein shown comes from the DNA. No J gene was assigned, while the V gene was called as TRGV9. This CDR3 is built from 15 residues. The germline CDR1 and CDR2 sequences are GITISATS and ISYDGTV (reference sequence). CDR3 DNA sequence: TGTGCCTTGTGGTCTCAAGAGTTGGGCAAAAAAATCATGGTATTT. Protein sequence: CALWSQELGKKIMVF.

This clone was found many times. The TCRdb record carries a much larger clone's protein, which differs from this DNA's translation at residue 3; a read error is the likely cause, and the protein listed here is the DNA translation. The rearrangement uses TRGV3 and TRGJ1 or TRGJ2. The CDR3 loop spans 14 amino acids. CDR1 VTNTFY and CDR2 YDVSTARD come from the germline V gene (reference sequence). The CDR3 region is CAAWDRQNYYKKLF. The DNA of the CDR3 is TGTGCCGCCTGGGACAGACAGAATTATTATAAGAAACTCTTT.

This clone was found many times. TCRdb shows a much larger clone's protein in place of this DNA's translation, and the two differ at residue 7, likely through a read error; the protein shown is translated from the DNA. The chain recombines TRGV9 with TRGJ1 or TRGJ2. Trimming cost V 0 bases and J 9 bases; bases outside gene matches: 8. CDR1 and CDR2 (germline): GITISATS, ISYDGTV (reference sequence). The CDR3 is made up of 13 amino acids. DNA of the CDR3: TGTGCCTTGTGGGAGGTGCTTTGGTTTAAGAAACTCTTT. The encoded protein is CALWEVLWFKKLF.

This clone was counted many times. The translation of this DNA and the TCRdb protein of a much larger clone differ at residue 9, probably owing to a read error; the protein shown here is translated from the DNA. This chain joins TRGV3 and TRGJ1 or TRGJ2. Germline lookup yields CDR1 VTNTFY and CDR2 YDVSTARD (reference sequence). The CDR3 totals 12 residues. The CDR3 DNA follows: TGTGCCACCTGGGACAGCAGTTATAGGAAACTCTTT. It specifies CATWDSSYRKLF.

This clone was observed a handful of times. TCRdb's protein, taken from a much larger clone, differs from this DNA's translation at residue 12, likely owing to a read error; the protein displayed comes from the DNA. The J gene went uncalled, whereas the V gene is TRGV5. The CDR3 loop spans 14 amino acids. Looked up from germline, CDR1 is VINAFY and CDR2 is YDVSNSKD. The CDR3 reads CATWEPPDFGKELF. CDR3 in DNA: TGTGCCACCTGGGAACCCCCTGACTTTGGTAAGGAACTCTTT.

This clone was detected many times. This likely traces to a read error, being one base from a far larger clone. The DNA is left out, because the CDR3 cannot be placed on it with certainty; the CDR3 is given as TCRdb lists it. CDR3 sequence reads: CALWEQGLRNSLAVEQHLLSQVSIGRIQHF. The V gene is given as TRGV9, and no J gene call is available. CDR1 is GITISATS, CDR2 ISYDGTV, per germline (reference sequence). 30 amino acids form the CDR3, both terminal residues included.

The table lists this clone with a few counts. TCRdb's entry gives the protein of a much larger clone, which mismatches this DNA's translation at residue 2, likely from a read error; the protein reported here is translated from the DNA. The rearrangement uses TRGV9 and TRGJP2. TCRdb carries no J gene annotation; the J gene was assigned here by matching the DNA with germline. Per germline, CDR1 GITISATS and CDR2 ISYDGTV (reference sequence). CDR3 size: 11 residues. In DNA form, the CDR3 reads TGTACCTTGTGGGAGGGTCGGATCAAGACGTTT. Residues: CTLWEGRIKTF.

This clone showed up just a few times. This DNA translates differently at residue 3 from the TCRdb protein, which is that of a much larger clone; a read error is likely, and the protein shown is the DNA's own translation. The rearrangement links TRGV4 to TRGJ1 or TRGJ2. The J gene was not available in TCRdb and was assigned here by matching the DNA to germline segments. CDR3 length equals 11 residues. CDR1 EGSTGY and CDR2 YDSYTSSV come from the germline V gene. The CDR3 loop reads CAAWDGFEKLF. The CDR3 region has the DNA TGTGCCGCCTGGGATGGTTTCGAGAAACTCTTT.

This clone was counted many times. TCRdb lists a protein that is different at residue 6 from the translated DNA; the protein given here uses the DNA translation. The same CDR3 also results from other DNA sequences found in this sample. The chain combines TRGV8 with TRGJ1 or TRGJ2. Germline V CDR1 and CDR2: VENAVY, YDSYNSRV. J was trimmed by 5 bases and V by 2 bases; bases with no gene match: 3. The CDR3 is 12 amino acids. The chain's CDR3 is CATWDTDYKKLF. The CDR3 DNA sequence: TGTGCCACCTGGGATACGGATTATAAGAAACTCTTT.

This clone appeared many times. TCRdb pairs this DNA with a much larger clone's protein that differs at residue 5, likely a read error; the protein shown was translated from the DNA. CDR3 sequence (DNA): TGTGCCACCTGGGGCTGGTATTATAAGAAACTCTTT. Translating it yields CATWGWYYKKLF. The V gene is TRGV2, the J gene TRGJ1 or TRGJ2. There are 12 residues in the CDR3. Unmatched junction bases numbered 5, after V lost 5 bases and J lost 4 bases. CDR1 EGSNGY and CDR2 YDSYNSKV come from the germline V gene.

Ten or more counts support this clone. TCRdb records a much larger clone's protein for this DNA, with a difference at residue 5 that likely arises from a read error; the protein given is the translation of the DNA. The genes are TRGV9 and TRGJ1 or TRGJ2. With 5 bases clipped from V and 6 bases from J, the junction kept 7 bases outside the gene matches. This CDR3 has 12 residues. Germline-derived CDR1 and CDR2 are GITISATS and ISYDGTV (reference sequence). Written as DNA, the CDR3 is TGTGCCTTGTGGGGGGTCTCTTATAAGAAACTCTTT. The encoded protein is CALWGVSYKKLF.

This clone came up many times. For this DNA, TCRdb reports the protein of a much larger clone, which diverges at residue 7, most likely from a read error; the protein presented here is translated directly from the DNA. This rearrangement joins TRGV9 to TRGJ1 or TRGJ2. Germline CDR1 GITISATS, CDR2 ISYDGTV (reference sequence). V was clipped by 8 bases and J by 11 bases; unmatched bases: 12. This CDR3 has 11 amino acids. CDR3 sequence: CALSQGGEKLF. The CDR3 nucleotides read TGTGCCTTGTCCCAAGGGGGGGAGAAACTCTTT.

This clone was counted at least ten times. The J gene is TRGJ1 or TRGJ2, the V gene TRGV5. The CDR3 is 11 residues long. V shed 5 bases, J shed 6 bases, and the junction held 4 bases outside the gene matches. CDR1 is VINAFY and CDR2 is YDVSNSKD in the germline V gene. CDR3 sequence reads: CATWVIYKKLF. The CDR3 DNA reads as TGTGCCACCTGGGTAATTTATAAGAAACTCTTT.

A word on this clone: Only one base separates this from a far larger clonotype, so it likely reflects a read error. This specimen includes other DNA sequences encoding the same CDR3. With the J gene uncalled, the V gene is TRGV3. The CDR3 covers 14 residues. Germline assignment: CDR1 VTNTFY and CDR2 YDVSTARD (reference sequence). Here the CDR3 reads CATWDSHPYYKKLF. CDR3 coding DNA: TGTGCCACCTGGGACAGTCACCCTTATTATAAGAAACTCTTC.